This T cell receptor (beta chain) was found in a study of blood T cells in healthy people across ages. Study-wide findings and caveats: Long-lived donors had more naive CD4+ cells and higher diversity than aged donors. The study lacked donor CMV status, which possibly confounded expanded clonotype changes.

A second 7 to 11 cycle PCR used barcoded and J-beta primers. Each CDR3 protein is one row after TCRdb ran MiXCR on the 5' RACE reads. Of some 780,000 distinct CDR3 sequences in the sample, more than 55% were seen once. In the case of this clonotype: The target antigen is unknown. One junction end does not reproduce the germline sequence, and a read error may be involved.

Germline CDR1 reads LGHDT; CDR2 reads YNNKEL (reference sequence). There are 15 residues in the CDR3. The J gene is TRBJ2-7, the V gene TRBV3-1; 12 bases are a match to TRBD1. This TCR was recovered from a man in his forties or fifties in good health. Input material: blood. The chain's CDR3 is CTSSPGTGGVYEQYF. CDR3 sequence (DNA): TGTACCAGCAGCCCGGGGACAGGGGGCGTCTACGAGCAGTACTTC.